The clone carrying this T cell receptor (beta chain) was seen at least ten times. These data are taken from a study of T-cell reconstitution after alpha-beta-depleted transplantation in children. Unique molecular identifiers were used to barcode this TCRbeta library. Using its own MiXCR run on the PCR reads, TCRdb lists one record per CDR3 protein. The sample yields about 200,000 distinct CDR3 sequences, less than 15% seen once. Germline lookup yields CDR1 SEHNR and CDR2 FQNEAQ (reference sequence). V shed 5 bases and J 6 bases; nucleotides not matched to a gene: 4. The CDR3 sequence is 13 residues long.

The chain recombines TRBV7-9 with TRBJ1-2; 9 bases map to TRBD1. This TCR was sampled from a human donor who donated a stem cell graft to a child with acute lymphoblastic leukemia. The sequenced sample was PBMCs from the stem cell graft donor, obtained from the stem cell graft. CDR3 loop: CASSLQGADGYTF. The CDR3 DNA reads TGTGCCAGCAGCCTACAGGGGGCCGATGGCTACACCTTC. Full variable domain (remainder filled in from reference TRBV7-9 and TRBJ1-2): DTGVSQNPRHKITKRGQNVTFRCDPISEHNRLYWYRQTLGQGPEFLTYFQNEAQLEKSRLLSDRFSAERPKGSFSTLEIQRTEQGDSAMYLCASSLQGADGYTFGSGTRLTVV.